This TCR beta chain was sequenced for a study of blood T cell repertoires in COVID-19. Per germline, CDR1 SGHDT and CDR2 YYEEEE. The J segment lost 9 bases and the V segment lost 0 bases, leaving 8 bases of the junction unmatched. This CDR3 is built from 15 residues. Some clones are missing from TCRdb's copy, which holds only in-frame ones; the method was immunoSEQ multiplex PCR. The sample holds fewer than 75,000 clones; 90% are singletons and the top ten take roughly a tenth. The chain combines TRBV5-6 with TRBJ2-1, with TRBD2 identical over 8 bases. Specimen: peripheral blood. The TCR comes from a human donor in a cohort sampled during active COVID-19. For the CDR3, the DNA is TGTGCCAGCAGCTTGGTGGCGGGAGGTACGGGTGAGCAGTTCTTC. Translation: CASSLVAGGTGEQFF.